This entry is about one T cell receptor (beta chain). Its antigen remains unknown. In the study's own analysis: To classify distant metastasis in papillary thyroid cancer, a model was built from CDR3 differences across clinicopathological groups. MiXCR re-clonotyped the PCR reads for TCRdb. TCRdb, not the original authors, processed these V and J calls. The repertoire consists of about 48,000 clones, with around 20% occurring once and the leading ten covering 3.8%. The source of the sample is a study of metastatic and nonmetastatic thyroid tumors. Study-level information: Repertoire comparison spanned blood and tumor or nodule tissue of malignant and benign thyroid patients.

Findings of the study overall: Within blood and tumor, benign nodules reportedly had significantly lower TCR beta diversity than malignant thyroid tumors did.

All patients were treatment-naive before thyroid surgery. The sequence was collected from a male donor with papillary thyroid cancer or a benign thyroid nodule (not recorded which). Some clones in this sample may be carry-over from other donors' samples. The source material was blood.

The CDR3 DNA reads as TGTGCCAGCGTTAAAGGGGACAGACCGAACACTGAAGCTTTCTTT. Protein sequence: CASVKGDRPNTEAFF. The chain carries TRBV27 and TRBJ1-1, with 7 positions matching TRBD1. Unmatched junction bases numbered 10, after V lost 8 bases and J lost 1 base. The CDR3 sequence is 15 residues long. CDR1 and CDR2 (germline): MNHEY, SMNVEV (reference sequence).